These T cell receptor beta chains were read from a single sample in a study of T-cell reconstitution after alpha-beta-depleted transplantation in children. Using its own MiXCR run on the PCR reads, TCRdb lists one record per CDR3 protein. Of some 520,000 distinct CDR3 sequences detected, 32% appear once; the ten largest clones hold 2.4%. This specimen was PBMCs from the stem cell graft donor, taken from the stem cell graft. These receptors originate from a human donor who donated a stem cell graft to a child with aplastic anemia. Each CDR3 is given with its conserved first and last residue. The size entry is marked missing in some rows and otherwise reads once, few, many or a size class.

clone_size j_call v_call cdr3_aa
. TRBJ2-2 TRBV6-1 CASSATSGSWGGELFF
few TRBJ1-1 TRBV25-1 CASSGRKSGTEAFF
. TRBJ1-2 TRBV12-3/TRBV12-4 CASTHTTEAYGYTF
. TRBJ1-5 TRBV6-5 CASRAGGASQPQHF
few TRBJ2-2 TRBV12-3/TRBV12-4 CASNLAETTGELFF
. TRBJ2-1 TRBV27 CASSYAPRGSYNEQFF
few TRBJ1-5 TRBV3-1 CASSQDRTGGWPQHF
few TRBJ2-1 TRBV7-2 CASSLGTSVTLRGEQFF
few TRBJ1-3 TRBV29-1 CSVVTGNTIYF
. TRBJ1-2 TRBV27 CASREGTDYYGYTF
. TRBJ1-5 TRBV7-2 CASSPEGTVNQPQHF
. TRBJ1-1 TRBV3-1 CASIQGAGERAEAFF
few TRBJ1-5 TRBV15 CATTAGRGNQPQHF
few TRBJ1-1 TRBV12-3/TRBV12-4 CASSSSGGPSTEAFF